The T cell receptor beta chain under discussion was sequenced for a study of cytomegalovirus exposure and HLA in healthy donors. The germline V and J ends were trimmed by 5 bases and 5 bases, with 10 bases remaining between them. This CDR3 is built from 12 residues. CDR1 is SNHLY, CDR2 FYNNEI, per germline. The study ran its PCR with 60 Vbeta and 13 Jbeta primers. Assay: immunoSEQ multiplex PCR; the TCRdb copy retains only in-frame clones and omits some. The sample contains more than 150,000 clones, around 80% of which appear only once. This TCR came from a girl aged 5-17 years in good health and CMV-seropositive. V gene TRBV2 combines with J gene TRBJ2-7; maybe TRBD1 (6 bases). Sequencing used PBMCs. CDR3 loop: CASSTQGNEQYF. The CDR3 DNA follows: TGTGCCAGCAGTACCCAGGGGAACGAGCAGTACTTC.